A selection of T cell receptor beta chains follows, all from one sample in a study of type 1 and type 2 diabetes patients. TCRdb reprocessed the multiplex PCR reads with MiXCR, giving one entry per CDR3 protein. The sample contains 250,000 or so distinct CDR3 sequences, roughly 50% of which appear only once. Material: peripheral blood mononuclear cells (PBMCs). The source of these receptors is a man younger than 30 with type 2 diabetes. Both conserved end residues are part of each CDR3. Fields, in order: V gene, D gene, clone size, J gene, CDR3 DNA, CDR3 protein. A D gene is named only where the DNA matches it firmly. For some rows the clone size is stated as once, few or many, or as a class when expanded; others skip it.

v_call: TRBV19
d_call: .
clone_size: few
j_call: TRBJ2-1
cdr3_nt: TGTGCCAGTAGTATAGGAACGGGAAGGTACAATGAGCAGTTCTTC
cdr3_aa: CASSIGTGRYNEQFF

v_call: TRBV19
d_call: .
clone_size: many
j_call: TRBJ2-7
cdr3_nt: TGTGCCAGTCGAGAAGAGGGCTACGAGCAGTACTTC
cdr3_aa: CASREEGYEQYF

v_call: TRBV20-1
d_call: TRBD1
clone_size: .
j_call: TRBJ2-1
cdr3_nt: TGCAGTGCTAGCGGGACAGGGGGATACCACAATGAGCAGTTCTTC
cdr3_aa: CSASGTGGYHNEQFF

v_call: TRBV20-1
d_call: TRBD2
clone_size: .
j_call: TRBJ2-7
cdr3_nt: TGCAGTGCTATGGTAGGGACTAGCGGGAAAGACGAGCAGTACTTC
cdr3_aa: CSAMVGTSGKDEQYF

v_call: TRBV7-2
d_call: .
clone_size: few
j_call: TRBJ1-5
cdr3_nt: TGTGCCAGCAGCTTAGGCCTCGTGGGTCGGAATCAGCCCCAGCATTTT
cdr3_aa: CASSLGLVGRNQPQHF

v_call: TRBV20-1
d_call: .
clone_size: .
j_call: TRBJ2-1
cdr3_nt: TGCAGTGCAGTGGCGATGGATGGGGACAATGAGCAGTTCTTC
cdr3_aa: CSAVAMDGDNEQFF

v_call: TRBV6-5
d_call: .
clone_size: .
j_call: TRBJ2-7
cdr3_nt: TGTGCCAGCAGTTACGTGGGAGTCCTGAACGAGCAGTACTTC
cdr3_aa: CASSYVGVLNEQYF

v_call: TRBV6-5
d_call: TRBD1
clone_size: .
j_call: TRBJ2-7
cdr3_nt: TGTGCCAGCAGTCCTCGACAGGGTAAGGACGAGCAGTACTTC
cdr3_aa: CASSPRQGKDEQYF

v_call: TRBV20-1
d_call: TRBD1
clone_size: few
j_call: TRBJ1-1
cdr3_nt: TGCAGTGCTAGAGATCTACAGGGGAGAGAGACTGAAGCTTTCTTT
cdr3_aa: CSARDLQGRETEAFF

v_call: TRBV19
d_call: TRBD1
clone_size: .
j_call: TRBJ2-5
cdr3_nt: TGTGCCAGTAGTGCACAGGGGCAAGAGACCCAGTACTTC
cdr3_aa: CASSAQGQETQYF

v_call: TRBV19
d_call: .
clone_size: .
j_call: TRBJ1-5
cdr3_nt: TGTGCCAGTAGTCGAGGACAGTTGAGCAATCAGCCCCAGCATTTT
cdr3_aa: CASSRGQLSNQPQHF

v_call: TRBV7-2
d_call: .
clone_size: .
j_call: TRBJ1-4
cdr3_nt: TGTGCCAGCAGCTCCTACACGAATGAAAAACTGTTTTTT
cdr3_aa: CASSSYTNEKLFF

v_call: TRBV11-2
d_call: .
clone_size: few
j_call: TRBJ2-7
cdr3_nt: TGTGCCAGCAGCTCCGCTAACGAGCAGTACTTC
cdr3_aa: CASSSANEQYF

v_call: TRBV7-6
d_call: .
clone_size: few
j_call: TRBJ1-4
cdr3_nt: TGTGCCAGCAGCTTAGGCCAAGCCGAAAAACTGTTTTTT
cdr3_aa: CASSLGQAEKLFF

v_call: TRBV15
d_call: .
clone_size: .
j_call: TRBJ2-2
cdr3_nt: TGTGCCACCAGCCGGCCGACAGCGAACACCGGGGAGCTGTTTTTT
cdr3_aa: CATSRPTANTGELFF

v_call: TRBV10-3
d_call: .
clone_size: many
j_call: TRBJ1-2
cdr3_nt: TGTGCCATCAGTCCGACGGTTGGCGACTATGGCTACACCTTC
cdr3_aa: CAISPTVGDYGYTF

v_call: TRBV15
d_call: .
clone_size: many
j_call: TRBJ2-5
cdr3_nt: TGTGCCACCAGCAGAGATTTCAAGACCCAGTACTTC
cdr3_aa: CATSRDFKTQYF

v_call: TRBV6-4
d_call: TRBD1
clone_size: .
j_call: TRBJ1-1
cdr3_nt: TGTGCCAGCAGTGACTCATCAGGGGGCTTCACTGAAGCTTTCTTT
cdr3_aa: CASSDSSGGFTEAFF

v_call: TRBV20-1
d_call: .
clone_size: many
j_call: TRBJ1-6
cdr3_nt: TGCAGTGCTAGAGATGGTATCCAGGAGAGTTCACCCCTCCACTTT
cdr3_aa: CSARDGIQESSPLHF

v_call: TRBV6-5
d_call: .
clone_size: .
j_call: TRBJ1-4
cdr3_nt: TGTGCCAGCCTGTCACCAGTTAATGAAAAACTGTTTTTT
cdr3_aa: CASLSPVNEKLFF

v_call: TRBV29-1
d_call: .
clone_size: few
j_call: TRBJ1-2
cdr3_nt: TGCAGCGTTGAGGCAGGACGTGGGGATGGCTACACCTTC
cdr3_aa: CSVEAGRGDGYTF

v_call: TRBV4-3
d_call: TRBD1
clone_size: .
j_call: TRBJ2-3
cdr3_nt: TGCGCCAGCAGGGGGACAGGGAAAGGGGATACGCAGTATTTT
cdr3_aa: CASRGTGKGDTQYF

v_call: TRBV19
d_call: TRBD2
clone_size: .
j_call: TRBJ2-7
cdr3_nt: TGTGCCAGTAGTACTAGCGGGGATACCTACTACGAGCAGTACTTC
cdr3_aa: CASSTSGDTYYEQYF

v_call: TRBV5-1
d_call: .
clone_size: .
j_call: TRBJ2-1
cdr3_nt: TGCGCCAGCACGGAAGGGGGAGGCTCCGAGCAGTTCTTC
cdr3_aa: CASTEGGGSEQFF

v_call: TRBV6-5
d_call: .
clone_size: few
j_call: TRBJ2-7
cdr3_nt: TGTGCCGGGATCCGACGGAGCTCCTACGAGCAGTACTTC
cdr3_aa: CAGIRRSSYEQYF

v_call: TRBV4-1
d_call: .
clone_size: .
j_call: TRBJ2-3
cdr3_nt: TGCGCCAGCAGCAAACCCGGCGCAGATACGCAGTATTTT
cdr3_aa: CASSKPGADTQYF

v_call: TRBV24-1
d_call: .
clone_size: few
j_call: TRBJ2-5
cdr3_nt: TGTGCCACCAGTGGGGCGCCTTACCAAGCTGCCCAGTACTTC
cdr3_aa: CATSGAPYQAAQYF

v_call: TRBV6-2/TRBV6-3
d_call: TRBD1
clone_size: .
j_call: TRBJ1-1
cdr3_nt: TGTGCCAGCAGTCAAAGACAGGGTAACACTGAAGCTTTCTTT
cdr3_aa: CASSQRQGNTEAFF

v_call: TRBV7-8
d_call: .
clone_size: .
j_call: TRBJ1-1
cdr3_nt: TGTGCCAGCAGCCCCCGTCCGCCAGGCGGATACGCAGAAGCTTTCTTT
cdr3_aa: CASSPRPPGGYAEAFF

v_call: TRBV30
d_call: TRBD1
clone_size: .
j_call: TRBJ1-4
cdr3_nt: TGTGCCTGGGAACTGCCGGGACAGGACCCCTCTCTGTTTTTT
cdr3_aa: CAWELPGQDPSLFF

v_call: TRBV6-1
d_call: .
clone_size: .
j_call: TRBJ2-7
cdr3_nt: TGTGCCAGCAGTGAAACAGGGCCTACCTACGAGCAGTACTTC
cdr3_aa: CASSETGPTYEQYF

v_call: TRBV9
d_call: .
clone_size: few
j_call: TRBJ2-7
cdr3_nt: TGTGCCAGCAGCCAGGACGAGGCCTACGAGCAGTACTTC
cdr3_aa: CASSQDEAYEQYF

v_call: TRBV7-6
d_call: TRBD1
clone_size: .
j_call: TRBJ1-1
cdr3_nt: TGTGCCAGCACCCCGGACAGGGAGGGTACTGAAGCTTTCTTT
cdr3_aa: CASTPDREGTEAFF

v_call: TRBV19
d_call: .
clone_size: many
j_call: TRBJ2-2
cdr3_nt: TGTGCCAGTAGTATAGGGACAATGAGCGGGGAGCTGTTTTTT
cdr3_aa: CASSIGTMSGELFF

v_call: TRBV29-1
d_call: TRBD2
clone_size: .
j_call: TRBJ2-1
cdr3_nt: TGCAGCGTTGAGGGGCGGGAGGGCCTGGATGAGCAGTTCTTC
cdr3_aa: CSVEGREGLDEQFF

v_call: TRBV4-3
d_call: TRBD1
clone_size: .
j_call: TRBJ1-5
cdr3_nt: TGCGCCAGCAGCCATGACAGGGGCCCGGATCAGCCCCAGCATTTT
cdr3_aa: CASSHDRGPDQPQHF

v_call: TRBV2
d_call: TRBD2
clone_size: .
j_call: TRBJ2-3
cdr3_nt: TGTGCCAGCAGTGGACTAGCGGGAAGCACAGATACGCAGTATTTT
cdr3_aa: CASSGLAGSTDTQYF

v_call: TRBV27
d_call: .
clone_size: few
j_call: TRBJ2-7
cdr3_nt: TGTGCCAGCTCCTCCAACGCGGGCAGGTCGTACGAGCAGTACTTC
cdr3_aa: CASSSNAGRSYEQYF

v_call: TRBV19
d_call: .
clone_size: many
j_call: TRBJ1-1
cdr3_nt: TGTGCCAGTTGGGGGATGACTGAAGCTTTCTTT
cdr3_aa: CASWGMTEAFF

v_call: TRBV2
d_call: .
clone_size: .
j_call: TRBJ1-6
cdr3_nt: TGTGCCGTATTCAACGGGGCAGCTCTGGCCCACTTT
cdr3_aa: CAVFNGAALAHF

v_call: TRBV4-3
d_call: .
clone_size: few
j_call: TRBJ2-3
cdr3_nt: TGCGCCAGCAGCCCCGGACTCACAGATACGCAGTATTTT
cdr3_aa: CASSPGLTDTQYF

v_call: TRBV19
d_call: .
clone_size: few
j_call: TRBJ1-1
cdr3_nt: TGTGCCAGCTTGGATCGTACCAATATCACTGAAGCTTTCTTT
cdr3_aa: CASLDRTNITEAFF

v_call: TRBV14
d_call: TRBD1
clone_size: once
j_call: TRBJ2-1
cdr3_nt: TGTTCCAGCAGCCCGACCGGGACAGGCGGCAATGAGCAGTTCTTC
cdr3_aa: CSSSPTGTGGNEQFF

v_call: TRBV9
d_call: .
clone_size: few
j_call: TRBJ2-7
cdr3_nt: TGTGCCAGCAGCGGACGCCGGGGGTCCTACGAGCAGTACTTC
cdr3_aa: CASSGRRGSYEQYF

v_call: TRBV30
d_call: .
clone_size: few
j_call: TRBJ2-1
cdr3_nt: TGTGCCTGGAGTGCCGGGACTGTCCAACACAATGAGCAGTTCTTC
cdr3_aa: CAWSAGTVQHNEQFF

v_call: TRBV25-1
d_call: .
clone_size: few
j_call: TRBJ1-3
cdr3_nt: TGTGCCAGCATGACAGCCGTAGGAAACACCATATATTTT
cdr3_aa: CASMTAVGNTIYF

v_call: TRBV9
d_call: .
clone_size: .
j_call: TRBJ2-6
cdr3_nt: TGTGCCAGCAGCGTAGCTTCCAGGGACACTTACTCTGGGGCCAACGCCCTGACTTTC
cdr3_aa: CASSVASRDTYSGANALTF

v_call: TRBV30
d_call: .
clone_size: .
j_call: TRBJ1-1
cdr3_nt: TGTGCCTGGAGTGTTCTCAGGGACACTGAAGCTTTCTTT
cdr3_aa: CAWSVLRDTEAFF

v_call: TRBV29-1
d_call: TRBD1
clone_size: .
j_call: TRBJ2-1
cdr3_nt: TGCAGCGTTAGAGGGTGGAAGGGGGCAGTAAGCTCCTACAATGAGCAGTTCTTC
cdr3_aa: CSVRGWKGAVSSYNEQFF

v_call: TRBV30
d_call: .
clone_size: .
j_call: TRBJ1-2
cdr3_nt: TGTGCCTGGAGTGCCGGACCCTATGGCTACACCTTC
cdr3_aa: CAWSAGPYGYTF

v_call: TRBV20-1
d_call: .
clone_size: .
j_call: TRBJ2-7
cdr3_nt: TGCAGTGCCCGACCCGAGGGGTGGGCCTACGAGCAGTACTTC
cdr3_aa: CSARPEGWAYEQYF

v_call: TRBV20-1
d_call: TRBD1
clone_size: .
j_call: TRBJ2-3
cdr3_nt: TGCAGTGCTAGCCAGGGGGCAGTTGATACGCAGTATTTT
cdr3_aa: CSASQGAVDTQYF

v_call: TRBV24-1
d_call: .
clone_size: .
j_call: TRBJ2-1
cdr3_nt: TGTGCCACCAGCGCCACTAGTGATGAGCAGTTCTTC
cdr3_aa: CATSATSDEQFF

v_call: TRBV5-1
d_call: .
clone_size: .
j_call: TRBJ1-2
cdr3_nt: TGCGCCAGCAGCAATCCACAGGGAAATGGCTACACCTTC
cdr3_aa: CASSNPQGNGYTF